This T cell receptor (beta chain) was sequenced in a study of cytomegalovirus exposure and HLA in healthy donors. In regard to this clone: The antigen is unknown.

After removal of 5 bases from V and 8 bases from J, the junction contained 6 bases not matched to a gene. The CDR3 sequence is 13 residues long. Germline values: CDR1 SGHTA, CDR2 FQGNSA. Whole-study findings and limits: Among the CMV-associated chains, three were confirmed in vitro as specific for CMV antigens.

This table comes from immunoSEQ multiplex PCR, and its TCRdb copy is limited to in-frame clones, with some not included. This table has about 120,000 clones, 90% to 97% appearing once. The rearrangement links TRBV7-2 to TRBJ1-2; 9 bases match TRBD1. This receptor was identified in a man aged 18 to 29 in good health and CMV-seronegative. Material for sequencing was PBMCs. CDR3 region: CASSPQGASGYTF. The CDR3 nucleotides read TGTGCCAGCAGCCCACAGGGGGCGAGCGGCTACACCTTC.